These 15 T cell receptor beta chains were sequenced from one sample in a study of blood T cell repertoires in COVID-19. Measured with immunoSEQ multiplex PCR; TCRdb has only the in-frame clones, and not every one. This table holds approximately 260,000 clones, approximately 86% found once. The sample consisted of PBMCs or T cells enriched from blood (not recorded which). These receptors were obtained from a woman aged 40 to 50 with acute COVID-19.

The V and J genes are TRBV5-8 and TRBJ1-2; D may be TRBD1 (6 bases). Trimming left V 1 base short and J 6 bases short, with 7 bases between. Germline lookup yields CDR1 SGHTS and CDR2 YDEGEE. The CDR3 runs 12 residues. CDR3 sequence (DNA): TGTGCCAGCAGCTTGTACAGGGATGGCTACACCTTC. It yields the protein CASSLYRDGYTF.

A few counts support this clone. This chain joins TRBV25-1 and TRBJ2-7; the D gene is possibly TRBD1 (6 bases). The CDR3 runs to 16 residues. Between the trimmed V and J ends, which lost 5 bases and 2 bases, there was a span of 19 bases. Looked up from germline, CDR1 is MGHDK and CDR2 is SYGVNS. CDR3 protein: CASSPPTGQEAYEQYF. For the CDR3, the DNA is TGTGCCAGCAGTCCCCCGACAGGCCAGGAAGCCTACGAGCAGTACTTC.

The rearrangement uses TRBV6-5 and TRBJ2-2; 10 bases are shared with TRBD2. Per germline, CDR1 MNHEY and CDR2 SVGAGI. The V and J ends lost 5 bases and 6 bases, in that order; junction bases with no gene match: 6. This CDR3 has 15 residues. CDR3 in amino acids: CASSLAGDGAGELFF. The CDR3, as DNA: TGTGCCAGCAGTCTAGCGGGAGACGGGGCCGGGGAGCTGTTTTTT.

V and J are TRBV9 and TRBJ1-3, with TRBD1 as a possible D gene (5 bases). This CDR3 spans 15 amino acids. The germline CDR1 and CDR2 sequences are SGDLS and YYNGEE. V lost 0 bases and J lost 4, with 11 bases in between. The CDR3 loop is CASSVGGTGGNTIYF. DNA for the CDR3: TGTGCCAGCAGCGTAGGCGGGACGGGCGGAAACACCATATATTTT. Together with reference TRBV9 and TRBJ1-3, the CDR3 gives the full variable domain: DSGVTQTPKHLITATGQRVTLRCSPRSGDLSVYWYQQSLDQGLQFLIQYYNGEERAKGNILERFSAQQFPDLHSELNLSSLELGDSALYFCASSVGGTGGNTIYFGEGSWLTVV.

V is TRBV5-1 and J is TRBJ1-1; 7 nucleotides align to TRBD1. This CDR3 spans 16 amino acids. Germline V gene data show CDR1 as SGHRS and CDR2 as YFSETQ. V shed 2 bases, J shed 4 bases, and the junction held 11 bases outside the gene matches. The CDR3 bases are TGCGCCAGCAGCTTCGGACAGGCCGGGCTAGGCACTGAAGCTTTCTTT. Its translation is CASSFGQAGLGTEAFF. The variable domain in full, with the rest retrieved from reference TRBV5-1 and TRBJ1-1, is KAGVTQTPRYLIKTRGQQVTLSCSPISGHRSVSWYQQTPGQGLQFLFEYFSETQRNKGNFPGRFSGRQFSNSRSEMNVSTLELGDSALYLCASSFGQAGLGTEAFFGQGTRLTVV.

This CDR3 reads CATSDPGQGEKLFF. The CDR3 DNA sequence: TGTGCCACCAGTGATCCGGGACAGGGTGAAAAACTGTTTTTT. This chain joins TRBV24-1 and TRBJ1-4; 9 nucleotides match TRBD1. The CDR3 length is 14 residues. Trimming at V came to 3 bases and at J to 7 bases, leaving 2 bases not matched to a gene. Germline loops: CDR1 KGHDR, CDR2 SFDVKD.

This chain links TRBV7-9 with TRBJ2-5; D is possibly TRBD1 (5 bases). The germline V gene encodes CDR1 SEHNR and CDR2 FQNEAQ (reference sequence). V was clipped by 1 base and J by 2 bases, with 11 bases between them. This CDR3 contains 15 residues. The CDR3 DNA follows: TGTGCCAGCAGCTTAGATAGACAGAGACAAGAGACCCAGTACTTC. It specifies CASSLDRQRQETQYF. Full variable domain (outside the CDR3, taken from reference TRBV7-9 and TRBJ2-5): DTGVSQNPRHKITKRGQNVTFRCDPISEHNRLYWYRQTLGQGPEFLTYFQNEAQLEKSRLLSDRFSAERPKGSFSTLEIQRTEQGDSAMYLCASSLDRQRQETQYFGPGTRLLVL.

In this sample, this clone turned up a few times. This chain links TRBV10-1 with TRBJ2-3, with TRBD2 matching 9 bases. V lost 1 base and J lost 4; bases outside the gene matches: 9. There are 17 residues in the CDR3. Per the germline V gene, CDR1 is WNHNN and CDR2 is SYGVQD (reference sequence). The CDR3 nucleotides read TGCGCCAGCAGTGAGTACAGTAGCGGGAGAATTGCAGATACGCAGTATTTT. Translation gives CASSEYSSGRIADTQYF.

Details on this clone: This sample includes further DNA sequences coding for the same CDR3. V usage is TRBV5-1 and J usage is TRBJ2-7; D gene unclear. The V end was cut by 1 base, the J end by 0 bases, with 5 bases between. Germline values: CDR1 SGHRS, CDR2 YFSETQ. The CDR3 has 13 amino acids. CDR3 amino acids: CASSLTSSYEQYF. The DNA of the CDR3 is TGCGCCAGCAGCTTGACGAGCTCCTACGAGCAGTACTTC.

This clone was recorded only once. The V and J genes are TRBV3-1 (or the pseudogene TRBV3-2) and TRBJ1-2; 7 bases align to TRBD1. CDR1 is LGHDT and CDR2 is YNNKEL in the germline V gene (reference sequence). V was clipped by 0 bases and J by 8 bases; unmatched bases: 6. This CDR3 comprises 14 residues. CDR3 sequence: CASSQDLAGGGYTF. CDR3 DNA sequence: TGTGCCAGCAGCCAAGATTTGGCAGGGGGGGGCTACACCTTC.

The V call is TRBV7-8, the J call TRBJ2-7, with 11 positions matching TRBD1. The germline V gene encodes CDR1 SGHVS and CDR2 FQNEAQ. The CDR3 is 15 amino acids. The ends lost 4 bases at V and 2 bases at J; junction bases unmatched: 4. The CDR3 DNA is TGTGCCAGCAGCTCCCGGACAGGGGGCCCCTACGAGCAGTACTTC. Its protein is CASSSRTGGPYEQYF.

This clone was found once. This chain links TRBV19 with TRBJ2-1, with TRBD2 identical over 10 bases. Per germline, CDR1 LNHDA and CDR2 SQIVND (reference sequence). The CDR3 totals 16 residues. J gave up 5 bases and V 4 bases, and 8 bases lay outside the gene matches. As DNA, the CDR3 is TGTGCCAGTAGTACCCCCGGACTAGCGGCTGACAATGAGCAGTTCTTC. Residues: CASSTPGLAADNEQFF.

The CDR3 sequence is CASSPGQMNTEAFF. CDR3 bases: TGTGCCAGCAGTCCGGGACAGATGAACACTGAAGCTTTCTTT. The chain joins TRBV2 to TRBJ1-1, with TRBD1 identical over 7 bases. This CDR3 has 14 residues. Germline lookup yields CDR1 SNHLY and CDR2 FYNNEI. V shed 5 bases and J 0 bases; nucleotides not matched to a gene: 3. The entire variable domain, with the rest obtained from reference TRBV2 and TRBJ1-1, is as follows: EPEVTQTPSHQVTQMGQEVILRCVPISNHLYFYWYRQILGQKVEFLVSFYNNEISEKSEIFDDQFSVERPDGSNFTLKIRSTKLEDSAMYFCASSPGQMNTEAFFGQGTRLTVV.

The rearrangement links TRBV6-5 to TRBJ1-5; D not resolved. The CDR3 is made up of 13 amino acids. Germline values: CDR1 MNHEY, CDR2 SVGAGI. V lost 8 bases and J lost 4, with 12 bases in between. CDR3 region: CASRSTTNQPQHF. CDR3 coding DNA: TGTGCCAGCCGATCTACTACTAATCAGCCCCAGCATTTT.

The chain recombines TRBV5-1 with TRBJ2-1; 12 nucleotides match TRBD2. Per germline, CDR1 SGHRS and CDR2 YFSETQ. Trimming at V came to 4 bases and at J to 10 bases, leaving 9 bases not matched to a gene. The CDR3 consists of 15 residues. DNA of the CDR3: TGCGCCAGCAGCCCCACTAGCGGGAGGACCAAGGAGCAGTTCTTC. It yields the protein CASSPTSGRTKEQFF.